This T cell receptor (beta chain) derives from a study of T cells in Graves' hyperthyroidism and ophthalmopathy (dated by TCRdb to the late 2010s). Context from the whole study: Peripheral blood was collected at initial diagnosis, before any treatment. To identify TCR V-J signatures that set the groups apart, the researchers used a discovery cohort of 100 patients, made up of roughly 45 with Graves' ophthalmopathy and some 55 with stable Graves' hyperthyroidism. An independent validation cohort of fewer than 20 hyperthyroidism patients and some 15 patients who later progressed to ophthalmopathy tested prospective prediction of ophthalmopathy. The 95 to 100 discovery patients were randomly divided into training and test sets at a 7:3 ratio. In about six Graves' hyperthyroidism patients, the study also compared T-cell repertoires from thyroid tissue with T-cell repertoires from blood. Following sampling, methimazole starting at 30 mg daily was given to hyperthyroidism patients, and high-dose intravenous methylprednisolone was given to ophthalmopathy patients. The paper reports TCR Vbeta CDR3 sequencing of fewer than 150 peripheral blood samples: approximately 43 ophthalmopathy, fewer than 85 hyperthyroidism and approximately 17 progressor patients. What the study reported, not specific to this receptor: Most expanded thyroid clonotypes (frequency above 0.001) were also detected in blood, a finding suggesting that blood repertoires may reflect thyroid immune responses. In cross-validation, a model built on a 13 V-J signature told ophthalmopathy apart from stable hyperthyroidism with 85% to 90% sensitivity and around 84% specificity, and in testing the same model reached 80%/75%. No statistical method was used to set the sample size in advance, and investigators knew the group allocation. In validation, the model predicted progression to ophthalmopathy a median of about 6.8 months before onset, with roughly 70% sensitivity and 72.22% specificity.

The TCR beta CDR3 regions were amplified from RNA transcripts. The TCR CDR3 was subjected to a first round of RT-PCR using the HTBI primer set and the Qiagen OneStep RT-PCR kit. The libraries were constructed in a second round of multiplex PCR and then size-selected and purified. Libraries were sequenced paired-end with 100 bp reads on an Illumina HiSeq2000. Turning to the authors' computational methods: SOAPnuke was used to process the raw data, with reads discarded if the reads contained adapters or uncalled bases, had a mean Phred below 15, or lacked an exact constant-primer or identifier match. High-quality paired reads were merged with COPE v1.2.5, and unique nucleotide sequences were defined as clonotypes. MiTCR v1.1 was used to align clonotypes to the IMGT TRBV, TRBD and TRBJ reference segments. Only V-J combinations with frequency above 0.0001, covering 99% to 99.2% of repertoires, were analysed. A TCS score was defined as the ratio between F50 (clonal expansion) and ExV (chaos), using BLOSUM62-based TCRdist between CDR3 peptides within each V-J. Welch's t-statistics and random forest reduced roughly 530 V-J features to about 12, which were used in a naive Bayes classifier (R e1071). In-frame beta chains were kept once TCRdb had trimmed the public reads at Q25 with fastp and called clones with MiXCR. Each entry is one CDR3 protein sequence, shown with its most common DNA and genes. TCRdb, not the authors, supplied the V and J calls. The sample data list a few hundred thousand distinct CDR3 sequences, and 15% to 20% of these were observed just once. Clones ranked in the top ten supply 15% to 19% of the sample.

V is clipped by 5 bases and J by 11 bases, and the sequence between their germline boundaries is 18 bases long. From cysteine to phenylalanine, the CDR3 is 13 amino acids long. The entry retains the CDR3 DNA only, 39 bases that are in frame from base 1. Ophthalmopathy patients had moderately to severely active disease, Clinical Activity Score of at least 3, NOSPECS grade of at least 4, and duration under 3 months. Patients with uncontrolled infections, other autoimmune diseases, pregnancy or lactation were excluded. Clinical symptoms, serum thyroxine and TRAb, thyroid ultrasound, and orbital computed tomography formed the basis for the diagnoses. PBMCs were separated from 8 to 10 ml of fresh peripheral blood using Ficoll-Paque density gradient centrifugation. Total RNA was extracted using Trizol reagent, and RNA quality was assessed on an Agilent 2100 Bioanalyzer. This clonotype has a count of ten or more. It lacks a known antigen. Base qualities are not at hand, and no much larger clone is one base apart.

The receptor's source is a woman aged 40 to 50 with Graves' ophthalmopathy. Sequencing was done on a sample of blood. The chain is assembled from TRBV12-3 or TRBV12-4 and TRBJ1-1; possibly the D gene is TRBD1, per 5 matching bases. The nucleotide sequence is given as TGTGCCAGCAGTCAAGGGACCGCGGGCACGGCTTTCTTT. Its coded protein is CASSQGTAGTAFF.